The source of this T cell receptor beta chain is a study of cytomegalovirus exposure and HLA in healthy donors. Study conclusions and caveats: Sequencing depth across donors, presence/absence analyses assumed, was roughly uniform.

PCR used 60 Vbeta primers and 13 Jbeta primers. Method: immunoSEQ multiplex PCR; TCRdb's copy keeps in-frame clones and lacks some. The sample includes more than 100,000 clones, approximately 79% seen only once; the top ten take 2% to 2.5%. As for this clone: Its antigen remains unidentified.

Germline CDR1 and CDR2: LGHNT and FRNRAP. CDR3 size: 16 residues. Germline trimming cut 1 base from V and 7 bases from J; bases unmatched to any gene: 12. Material for sequencing was PBMCs. This rearrangement joins TRBV12-5 to TRBJ1-1, with 7 positions matching TRBD1. This clonotype was sampled from a man aged 25-40 years in good health and CMV-seronegative. This chain's CDR3 is CASGLGTIGQENEAFF. Here the CDR3 DNA reads TGTGCTAGTGGTTTGGGAACCATCGGACAGGAGAATGAAGCTTTCTTT.